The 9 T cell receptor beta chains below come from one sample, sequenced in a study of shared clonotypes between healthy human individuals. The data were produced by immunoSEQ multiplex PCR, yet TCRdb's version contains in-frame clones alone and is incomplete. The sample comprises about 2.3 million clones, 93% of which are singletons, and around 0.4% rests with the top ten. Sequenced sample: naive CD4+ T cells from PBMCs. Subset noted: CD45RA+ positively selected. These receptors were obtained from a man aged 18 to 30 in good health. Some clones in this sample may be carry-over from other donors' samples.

CDR3 sequence: CVRSLWWGNNEKLFF. The CDR3 DNA is TGTGTCAGAAGCCTCTGGTGGGGGAACAATGAAAAACTGTTTTTT. The chain has TRBV7-5 and TRBJ1-4. TRBV7-5 is shown as a pseudogene. The CDR3 spans 15 residues.

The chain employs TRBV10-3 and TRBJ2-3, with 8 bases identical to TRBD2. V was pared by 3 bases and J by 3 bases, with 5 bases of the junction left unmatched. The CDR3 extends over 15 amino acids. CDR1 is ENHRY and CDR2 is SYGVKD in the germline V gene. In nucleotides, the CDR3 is TGTGCCATCAGTGAAGGCGGGAGGCCGACAGATACGCAGTATTTT. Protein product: CAISEGGRPTDTQYF.

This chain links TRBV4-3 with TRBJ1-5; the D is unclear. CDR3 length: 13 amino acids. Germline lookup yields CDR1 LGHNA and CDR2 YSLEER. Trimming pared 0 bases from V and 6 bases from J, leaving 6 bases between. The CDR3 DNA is TGCGCCAGCAGCCAAGATCTCCCTCAGCCCCAGCATTTT. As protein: CASSQDLPQPQHF.

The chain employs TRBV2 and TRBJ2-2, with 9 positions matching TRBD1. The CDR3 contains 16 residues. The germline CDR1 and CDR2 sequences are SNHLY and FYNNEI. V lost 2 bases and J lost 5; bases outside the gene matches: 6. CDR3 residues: CASSEIGTGLTGELFF. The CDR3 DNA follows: TGTGCCAGCAGTGAAATCGGGACAGGGTTAACCGGGGAGCTGTTTTTT.

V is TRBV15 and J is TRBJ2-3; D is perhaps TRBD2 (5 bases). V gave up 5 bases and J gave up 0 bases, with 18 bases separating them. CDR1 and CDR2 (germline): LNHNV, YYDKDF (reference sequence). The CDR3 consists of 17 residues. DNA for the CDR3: TGTGCCACCAGCCTATCGAGTACTAGACCAAGCACAGATACGCAGTATTTT. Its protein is CATSLSSTRPSTDTQYF.

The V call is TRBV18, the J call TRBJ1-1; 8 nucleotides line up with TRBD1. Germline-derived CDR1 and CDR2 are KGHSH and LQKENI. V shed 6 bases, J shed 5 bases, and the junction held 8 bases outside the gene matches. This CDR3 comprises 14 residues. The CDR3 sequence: CASSTTGAWTEAFF. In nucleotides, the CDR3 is TGTGCCAGCTCCACGACAGGGGCATGGACTGAAGCTTTCTTT.

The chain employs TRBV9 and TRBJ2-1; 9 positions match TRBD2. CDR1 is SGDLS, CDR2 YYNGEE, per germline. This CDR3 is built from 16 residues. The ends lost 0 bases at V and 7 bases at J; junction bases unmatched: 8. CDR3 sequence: CASSVASGVVWNEQFF. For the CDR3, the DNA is TGTGCCAGCAGCGTAGCTAGCGGGGTCGTATGGAATGAGCAGTTCTTC.

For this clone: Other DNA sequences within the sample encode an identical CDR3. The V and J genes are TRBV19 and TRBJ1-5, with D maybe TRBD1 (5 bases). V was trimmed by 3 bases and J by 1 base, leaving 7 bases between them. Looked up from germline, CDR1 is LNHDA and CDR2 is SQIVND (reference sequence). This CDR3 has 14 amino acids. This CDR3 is CASSIRDSNQPQHF. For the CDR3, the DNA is TGTGCCAGTAGTATCCGGGACAGCAATCAGCCCCAGCATTTT.

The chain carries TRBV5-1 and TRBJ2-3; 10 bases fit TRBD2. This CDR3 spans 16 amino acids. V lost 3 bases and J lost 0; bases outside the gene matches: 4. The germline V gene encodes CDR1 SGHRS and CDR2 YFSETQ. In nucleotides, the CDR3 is TGCGCCAGCAGCTCCCTAGCGGGAGCTAGCACAGATACGCAGTATTTT. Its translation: CASSSLAGASTDTQYF.